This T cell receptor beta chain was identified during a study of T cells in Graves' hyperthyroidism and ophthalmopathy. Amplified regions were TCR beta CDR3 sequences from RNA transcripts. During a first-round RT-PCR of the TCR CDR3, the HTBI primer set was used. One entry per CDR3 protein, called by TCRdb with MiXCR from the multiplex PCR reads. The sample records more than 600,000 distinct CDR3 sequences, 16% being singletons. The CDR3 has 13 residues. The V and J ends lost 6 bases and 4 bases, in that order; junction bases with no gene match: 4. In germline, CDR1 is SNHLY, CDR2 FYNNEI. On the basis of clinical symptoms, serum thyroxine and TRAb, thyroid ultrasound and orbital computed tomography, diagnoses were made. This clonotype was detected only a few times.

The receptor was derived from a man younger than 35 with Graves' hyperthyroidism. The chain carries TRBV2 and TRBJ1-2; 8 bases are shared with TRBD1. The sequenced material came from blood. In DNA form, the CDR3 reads TGTGCCAGCAGGGGGGACAGGATCTATGGCTACACCTTC. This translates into CASRGDRIYGYTF.